The 13 T cell receptor beta chains listed next were all sequenced from one sample in a study of T cell responses to AZD1222 COVID-19 vaccine. Sequencing was performed with immunoSEQ multiplex PCR; in TCRdb, only in-frame clones are kept and a portion is missing. The table records nearly 90,000 clones, 89% of them present only once. Sequences were derived from peripheral blood, sampled 28 days after the second AZD1222 dose. The receptor set was obtained from an adult who received the AZD1222 COVID-19 vaccine.

The chain carries TRBV5-5 and TRBJ1-1, with D unclear. The V and J ends lost 4 bases and 11 bases respectively, with 12 bases between them. Germline CDR1 reads SGHKS; CDR2 reads YYEKEE (reference sequence). The CDR3 is made up of 11 amino acids. This CDR3 reads CASSTDRSAFF. The CDR3 bases are TGTGCCAGCAGCACAGACCGGTCGGCTTTCTTT.

This chain links TRBV11-3 with TRBJ2-2, with unresolved D. The ends were cut back, 0 bases at V and 4 bases at J, with 6 bases in the middle. Germline loops: CDR1 SGHNT, CDR2 YENEEA. The CDR3 consists of 14 residues. The CDR3 sequence is CASSLDHSTGELFF. As DNA, the CDR3 is TGTGCCAGCAGCTTAGACCACTCCACCGGGGAGCTGTTTTTT.

The chain recombines TRBV18 with TRBJ1-1; D uncertain. Trimming took 2 bases from V and 3 from J, leaving 10 bases between them. This CDR3 has 14 amino acids. CDR1 is KGHSH, CDR2 LQKENI, per germline. The CDR3 spells CASSPVSADTEAFF. CDR3 nucleotide sequence: TGTGCCAGCTCACCAGTAAGTGCGGACACTGAAGCTTTCTTT.

J is TRBJ1-2 and V is TRBV3-1 (or the pseudogene TRBV3-2); tentative D call: TRBD1 (5 bases). The CDR3 contains 13 residues. Per germline, CDR1 LGHDT and CDR2 YNNKEL (reference sequence). The ends were cut back, 5 bases at V and 5 bases at J, with 12 bases in the middle. Here the CDR3 DNA reads TGTGCCAGCAGCTTACCGGGGGGGTATGGCTACACCTTC. It specifies CASSLPGGYGYTF.

This clone has just a few counts. The rearrangement uses TRBV12-3 or TRBV12-4 and TRBJ1-5; the match to TRBD1 covers 9 bases. Germline trimming cut 6 bases from V and 7 bases from J; bases unmatched to any gene: 4. The CDR3 spans 13 residues. CDR3 sequence (DNA): TGTGCCAGCAGCGGGACAGGGCGCCAGCCCCAGCATTTT. Amino acids: CASSGTGRQPQHF.

The chain carries TRBV27 and TRBJ2-5; TRBD1 matches at 7 bases. After removal of 5 bases from V and 6 bases from J, the junction contained 9 bases not matched to a gene. This CDR3 is built from 14 residues. Germline V gene data show CDR1 as MNHEY and CDR2 as SMNVEV (reference sequence). Here the CDR3 reads CASSPGTVRKTQYF. Here the CDR3 DNA reads TGTGCCAGCAGTCCTGGGACAGTTCGGAAGACCCAGTACTTC.

The chain couples TRBV10-2 to TRBJ2-1; D is perhaps TRBD2 (5 bases). Trimming shortened V by 3 bases and J by 15 bases, and 15 bases separated the two germline ends. CDR3 length equals 12 residues. Germline CDR1 is WSHSY and CDR2 is SAAADI. The CDR3 sequence: CASSDFVGVRFF. CDR3 nucleotides: TGCGCCAGCAGTGACTTTGTCGGGGTGCGGTTCTTC.

The chain links TRBV4-1 to TRBJ1-2, with D possibly being TRBD1 (6 bases). Germline-derived CDR1 and CDR2 are MGHRA and YSYEKL. V lost 2 bases and J 2 bases, leaving 15 bases between the germline ends. CDR3 length: 16 residues. CDR3 sequence: CASSQSGGRGNYGYTF. CDR3 in DNA: TGCGCCAGCAGCCAATCCGGAGGGAGGGGGAACTATGGCTACACCTTC.

This chain joins TRBV25-1 and TRBJ1-6; tentatively, D is TRBD1 (6 bases). The CDR3 contains 15 residues. Germline CDR1 and CDR2: MGHDK and SYGVNS. The V end was cut by 3 bases, the J end by 7 bases, with 13 bases between. The CDR3 coding sequence is TGTGCCAGCAGTGAGCCGGGGGGCGTCAATTCACCCCTCCACTTT. This codes for CASSEPGGVNSPLHF.

The chain is built from TRBV29-1 and TRBJ2-1; the match to TRBD1 covers 8 bases. The V gene's germline CDR1 is SQVTM and CDR2 ANQGSEA. CDR3 length: 15 amino acids. After removal of 2 bases from V and 3 bases from J, the junction contained 6 bases not matched to a gene. This CDR3 is CSVESGGRSYNEQFF. Written as DNA, the CDR3 is TGCAGCGTTGAATCAGGGGGCAGGAGCTACAATGAGCAGTTCTTC.

About this clone itself: Relative to the germline gene, one junction end is altered; a read error may explain this. This chain joins TRBV5-1 and TRBJ1-4; 8 nucleotides agree with TRBD1. The CDR3 is 15 amino acids. Germline CDR1 and CDR2: SGHRS and YFSETQ. Here the CDR3 DNA reads TGCGCCAGCAGCCCCCCGGGACAGGAAGGCGAAAGACTGTTTTTT. The encoded protein is CASSPPGQEGERLFF.

This clone came up once. Additional DNA sequences in this sample encode the identical CDR3. The chain links TRBV5-1 to TRBJ1-1, with 12 bases lining up with TRBD1. CDR1 is SGHRS and CDR2 is YFSETQ in the germline V gene. The CDR3 has 14 amino acids. V shed 3 bases and J 7 bases; nucleotides not matched to a gene: 4. CDR3 sequence reads: CASSWGQGAGEAFF. CDR3 bases: TGCGCCAGCAGCTGGGGACAGGGGGCTGGTGAAGCTTTCTTT.

CDR3: CASSIGGSYEQYF. For the CDR3, the DNA is TGTGCCAGTAGTATCGGCGGGAGCTACGAGCAGTACTTC. The genes are TRBV19 and TRBJ2-7; 7 nucleotides match TRBD2. This CDR3 is 13 amino acids long. In germline, CDR1 is LNHDA, CDR2 SQIVND (reference sequence). V gave up 3 bases and J gave up 3 bases; unmatched junction bases: 2. Based on the CDR3 plus reference TRBV19 and TRBJ2-7, the full variable domain is DGGITQSPKYLFRKEGQNVTLSCEQNLNHDAMYWYRQDPGQGLRLIYYSQIVNDFQKGDIAEGYSVSREKKESFPLTVTSAQKNPTAFYLCASSIGGSYEQYFGPGTRLTVT.